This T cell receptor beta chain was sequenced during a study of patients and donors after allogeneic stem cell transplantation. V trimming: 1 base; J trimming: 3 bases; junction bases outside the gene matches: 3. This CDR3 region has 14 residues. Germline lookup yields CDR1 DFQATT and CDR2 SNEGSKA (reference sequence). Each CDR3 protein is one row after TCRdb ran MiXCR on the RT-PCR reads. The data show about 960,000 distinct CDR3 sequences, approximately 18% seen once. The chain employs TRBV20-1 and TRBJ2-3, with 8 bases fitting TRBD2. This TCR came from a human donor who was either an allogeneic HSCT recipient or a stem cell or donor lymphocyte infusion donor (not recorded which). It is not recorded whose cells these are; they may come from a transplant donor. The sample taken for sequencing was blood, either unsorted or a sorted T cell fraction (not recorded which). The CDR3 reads CSARGGGGTDTQYF. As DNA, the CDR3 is TGCAGTGCTAGAGGAGGCGGGGGGACAGATACGCAGTATTTT.